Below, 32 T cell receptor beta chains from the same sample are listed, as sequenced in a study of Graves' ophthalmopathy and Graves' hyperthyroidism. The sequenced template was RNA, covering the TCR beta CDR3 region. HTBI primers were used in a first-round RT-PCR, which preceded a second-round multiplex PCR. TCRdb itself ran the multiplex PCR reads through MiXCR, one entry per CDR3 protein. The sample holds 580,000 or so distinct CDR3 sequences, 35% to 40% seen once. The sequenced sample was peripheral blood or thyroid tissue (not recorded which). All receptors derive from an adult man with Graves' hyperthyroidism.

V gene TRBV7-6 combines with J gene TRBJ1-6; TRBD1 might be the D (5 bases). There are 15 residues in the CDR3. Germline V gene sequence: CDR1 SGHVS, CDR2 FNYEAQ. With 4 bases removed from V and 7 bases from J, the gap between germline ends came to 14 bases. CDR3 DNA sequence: TGTGCCAGCAGCTCCTCGGGACTCGCGAATTCACCCCTCCACTTT. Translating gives CASSSSGLANSPLHF.

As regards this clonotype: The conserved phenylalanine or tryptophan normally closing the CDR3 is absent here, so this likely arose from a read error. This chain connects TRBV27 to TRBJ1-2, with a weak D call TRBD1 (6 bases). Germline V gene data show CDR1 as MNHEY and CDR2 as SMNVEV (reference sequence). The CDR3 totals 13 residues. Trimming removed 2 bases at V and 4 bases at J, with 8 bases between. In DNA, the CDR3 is TGTGCCAGCAGTTTAGCGGACAGCTATGGCTACACCCTC. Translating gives CASSLADSYGYTL.

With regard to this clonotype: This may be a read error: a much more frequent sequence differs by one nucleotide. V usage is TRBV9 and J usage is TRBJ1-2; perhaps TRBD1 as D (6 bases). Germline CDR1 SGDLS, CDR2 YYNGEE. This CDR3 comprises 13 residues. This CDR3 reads CAGSVYGGAGYTF. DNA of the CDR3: TGTGCCGGCAGCGTCTATGGGGGGGCTGGCTACACCTTC.

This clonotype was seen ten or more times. DNA for the CDR3: TGTGCCAGCAGTTTTGCAGGCACCGGGGAGCTGTTTTTT. This encodes CASSFAGTGELFF. V is TRBV12-3 or TRBV12-4 and J is TRBJ2-2; D gene unclear. The germline V and J ends were trimmed by 3 bases and 4 bases, with 6 bases remaining between them. The CDR3 spans 13 residues.

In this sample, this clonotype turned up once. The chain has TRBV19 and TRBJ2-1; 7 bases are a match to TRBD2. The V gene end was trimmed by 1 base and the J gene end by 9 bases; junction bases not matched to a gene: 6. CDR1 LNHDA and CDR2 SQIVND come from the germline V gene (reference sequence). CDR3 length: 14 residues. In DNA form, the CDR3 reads TGTGCCAGTAGTATAGTATTCCTAGCGGTTGAGCAGTTCTTC. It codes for CASSIVFLAVEQFF.

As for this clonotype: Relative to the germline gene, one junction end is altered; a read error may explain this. The CDR3 reads CASSRRVQDEKLLF. The CDR3, as DNA: TGTGCCAGCAGTCGCAGGGTTCAAGATGAAAAACTGCTTTTT. The V and J genes are TRBV12-3 or TRBV12-4 and TRBJ1-4; D perhaps matches TRBD1 (5 bases). The CDR3 is 14 amino acids.

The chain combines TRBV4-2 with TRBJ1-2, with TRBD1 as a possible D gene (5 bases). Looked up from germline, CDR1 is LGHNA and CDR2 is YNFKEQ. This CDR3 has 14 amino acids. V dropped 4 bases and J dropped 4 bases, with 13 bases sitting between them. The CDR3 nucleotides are TGTGCCAGCAGCCCGTGGGGGGGTCCCTATGGCTACACCTTC. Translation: CASSPWGGPYGYTF.

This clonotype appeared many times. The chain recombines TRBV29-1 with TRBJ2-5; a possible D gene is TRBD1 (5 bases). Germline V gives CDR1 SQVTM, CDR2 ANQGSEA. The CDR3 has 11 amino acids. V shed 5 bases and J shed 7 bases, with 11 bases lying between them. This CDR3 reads CSVIGAGTQYF. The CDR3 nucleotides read TGCAGCGTTATAGGGGCCGGGACCCAGTACTTC.

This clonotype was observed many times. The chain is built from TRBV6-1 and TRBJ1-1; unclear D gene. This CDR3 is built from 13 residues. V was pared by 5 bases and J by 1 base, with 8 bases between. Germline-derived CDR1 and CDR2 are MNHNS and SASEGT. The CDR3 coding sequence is TGTGCCAGCAGTCGGGTGCCGAACACTGAAGCTTTCTTT. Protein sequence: CASSRVPNTEAFF.

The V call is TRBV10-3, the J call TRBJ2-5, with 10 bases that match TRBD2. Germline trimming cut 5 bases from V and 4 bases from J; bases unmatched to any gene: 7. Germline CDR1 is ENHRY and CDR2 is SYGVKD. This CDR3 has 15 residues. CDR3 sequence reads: CAISNSAGGRETQYF. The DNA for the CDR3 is TGTGCCATCAGTAACTCAGCGGGGGGGCGAGAGACCCAGTACTTC.

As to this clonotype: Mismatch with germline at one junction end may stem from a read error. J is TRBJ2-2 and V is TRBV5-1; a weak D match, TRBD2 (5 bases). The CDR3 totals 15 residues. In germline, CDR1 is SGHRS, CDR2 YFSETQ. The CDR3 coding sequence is TGTGCCAGCAGCTTTTCATCGGGGTTGAGCGGGGAGCTGTTTTTT. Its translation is CASSFSSGLSGELFF.

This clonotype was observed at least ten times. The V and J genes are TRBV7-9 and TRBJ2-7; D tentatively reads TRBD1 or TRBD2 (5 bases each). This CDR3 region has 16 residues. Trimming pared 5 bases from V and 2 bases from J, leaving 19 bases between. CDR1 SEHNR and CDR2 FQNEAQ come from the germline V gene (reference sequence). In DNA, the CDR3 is TGTGCCAGCAGCCCCCTAGAGGGGCAAGGCCCCTACGAGCAGTACTTC. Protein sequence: CASSPLEGQGPYEQYF.

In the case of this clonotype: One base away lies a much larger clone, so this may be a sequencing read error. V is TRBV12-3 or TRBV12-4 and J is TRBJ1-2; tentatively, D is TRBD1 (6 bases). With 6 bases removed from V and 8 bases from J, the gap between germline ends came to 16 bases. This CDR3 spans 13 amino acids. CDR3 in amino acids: CASSPGTLEGYTF. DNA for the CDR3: TGTGCCAGCAGCCCCGGGACATTGGAGGGCTACACCTTC.

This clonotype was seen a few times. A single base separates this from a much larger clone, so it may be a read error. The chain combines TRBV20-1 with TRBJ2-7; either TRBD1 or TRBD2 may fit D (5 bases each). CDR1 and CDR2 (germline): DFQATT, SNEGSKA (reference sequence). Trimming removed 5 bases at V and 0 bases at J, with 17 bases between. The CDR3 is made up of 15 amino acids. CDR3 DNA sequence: TGCAGTGCTCAAAGGGGAGCTTCTAACTCCTACGAGCAGTACTTC. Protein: CSAQRGASNSYEQYF.

DNA of the CDR3: TGCAGCGCTGATACGCAGGGCTTAGCTAACTATGGCTACACCTTC. Protein sequence: CSADTQGLANYGYTF. This chain uses TRBV29-1 with TRBJ1-2; D is possibly TRBD1 (5 bases). Germline loops: CDR1 SQVTM, CDR2 ANQGSEA. The ends were cut back, 7 bases at V and 0 bases at J, with 18 bases in the middle. The CDR3 has 15 amino acids. Filled out from reference TRBV29-1 and TRBJ1-2, the complete variable domain reads SAVISQKPSRDICQRGTSLTIQCQVDSQVTMMFWYRQQPGQSLTLIATANQGSEATYESGFVIDKFPISRPNLTFSTLTVSNMSPEDSSIYLCSADTQGLANYGYTFGSGTRLTVV.

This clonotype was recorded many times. CDR3: CASSEVTASNSPLHF. CDR3 sequence (DNA): TGTGCCAGCAGTGAAGTAACAGCAAGTAATTCACCCCTCCACTTT. The V and J genes are TRBV6-1 and TRBJ1-6; D gene ambiguous. The CDR3 runs 15 residues. CDR1 MNHNS and CDR2 SASEGT come from the germline V gene. V gave up 1 base and J gave up 6 bases, with 10 bases separating them.

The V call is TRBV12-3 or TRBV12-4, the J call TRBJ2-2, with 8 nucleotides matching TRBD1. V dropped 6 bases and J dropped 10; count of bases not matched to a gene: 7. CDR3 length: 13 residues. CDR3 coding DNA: TGTGCCAGCAGGAGGACAGGGTTCGAGGAGCTGTTTTTT. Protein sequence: CASRRTGFEELFF.

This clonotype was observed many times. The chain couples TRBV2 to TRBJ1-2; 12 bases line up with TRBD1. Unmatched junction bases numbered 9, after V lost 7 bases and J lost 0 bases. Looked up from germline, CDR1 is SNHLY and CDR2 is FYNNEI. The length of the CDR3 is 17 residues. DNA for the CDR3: TGTGCCAGCACAAACCGGGACAGGGGGCGAGCTAACTATGGCTACACCTTC. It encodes CASTNRDRGRANYGYTF.

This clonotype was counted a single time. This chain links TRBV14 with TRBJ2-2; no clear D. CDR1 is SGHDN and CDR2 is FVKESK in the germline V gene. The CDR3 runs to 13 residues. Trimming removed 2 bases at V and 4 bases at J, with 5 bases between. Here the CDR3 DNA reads TGTGCCAGCAGCCAACTGGGCACCGGGGAGCTGTTTTTT. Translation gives CASSQLGTGELFF.

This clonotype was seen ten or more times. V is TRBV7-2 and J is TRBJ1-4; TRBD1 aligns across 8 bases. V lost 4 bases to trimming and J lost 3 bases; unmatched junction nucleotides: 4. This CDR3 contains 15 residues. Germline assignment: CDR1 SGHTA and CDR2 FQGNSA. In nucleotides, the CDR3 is TGTGCCAGCAGCTCATACAGGGGGGCTAATGAAAAACTGTTTTTT. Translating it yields CASSSYRGANEKLFF.

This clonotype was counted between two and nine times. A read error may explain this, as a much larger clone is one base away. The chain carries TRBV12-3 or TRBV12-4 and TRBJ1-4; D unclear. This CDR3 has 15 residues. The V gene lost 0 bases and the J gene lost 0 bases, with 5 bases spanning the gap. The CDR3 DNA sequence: TGTGCCAGCAGTTTAGCACTAGCAACTAATGAAAAACTGTTTTTT. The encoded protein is CASSLALATNEKLFF.

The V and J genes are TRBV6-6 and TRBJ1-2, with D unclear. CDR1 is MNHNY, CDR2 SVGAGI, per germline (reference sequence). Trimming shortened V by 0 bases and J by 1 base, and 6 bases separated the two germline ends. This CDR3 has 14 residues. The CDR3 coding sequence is TGTGCCAGCAGTTACTCTCCGGATAACTATGGCTACACCTTC. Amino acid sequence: CASSYSPDNYGYTF.

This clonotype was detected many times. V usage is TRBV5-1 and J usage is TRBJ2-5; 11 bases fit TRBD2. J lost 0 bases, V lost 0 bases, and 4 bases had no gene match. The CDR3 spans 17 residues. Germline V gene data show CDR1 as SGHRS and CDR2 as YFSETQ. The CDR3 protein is CASSLGGTSGNQETQYF. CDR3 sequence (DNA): TGCGCCAGCAGCTTGGGGGGGACTAGCGGTAACCAAGAGACCCAGTACTTC.

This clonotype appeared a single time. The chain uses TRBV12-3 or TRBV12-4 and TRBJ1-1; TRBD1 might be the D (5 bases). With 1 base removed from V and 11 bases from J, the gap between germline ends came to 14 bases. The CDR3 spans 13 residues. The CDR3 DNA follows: TGTGCCAGCAGTTTAGGCGGCAGGGCGAGGGCTTTCTTT. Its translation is CASSLGGRARAFF.

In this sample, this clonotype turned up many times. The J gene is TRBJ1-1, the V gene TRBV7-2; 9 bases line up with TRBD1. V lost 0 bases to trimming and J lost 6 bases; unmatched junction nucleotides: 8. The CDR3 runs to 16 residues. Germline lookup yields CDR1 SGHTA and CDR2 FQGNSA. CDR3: CASSLAPGQGSAEAFF. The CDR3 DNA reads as TGTGCCAGCAGCTTAGCCCCGGGACAGGGAAGCGCTGAAGCTTTCTTT.

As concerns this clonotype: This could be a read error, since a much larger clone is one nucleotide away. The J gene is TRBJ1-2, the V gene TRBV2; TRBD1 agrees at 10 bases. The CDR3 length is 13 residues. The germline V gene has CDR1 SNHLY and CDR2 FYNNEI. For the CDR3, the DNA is TGTACCAGCAGCGGGACAGGGGTTCGGAGGCGAACCTTC. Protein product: CTSSGTGVRRRTF.

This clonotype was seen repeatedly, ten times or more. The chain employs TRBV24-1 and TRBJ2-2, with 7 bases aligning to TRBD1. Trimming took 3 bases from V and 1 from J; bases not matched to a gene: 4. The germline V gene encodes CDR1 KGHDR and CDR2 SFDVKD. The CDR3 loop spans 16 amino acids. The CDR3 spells CATSDVRQGNTGELFF. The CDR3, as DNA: TGTGCCACCAGTGATGTGAGACAGGGGAACACCGGGGAGCTGTTTTTT.

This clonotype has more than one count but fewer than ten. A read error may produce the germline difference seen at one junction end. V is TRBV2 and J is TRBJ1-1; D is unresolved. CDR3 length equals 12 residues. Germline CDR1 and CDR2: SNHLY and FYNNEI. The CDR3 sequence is CAGSEQVSEAFF. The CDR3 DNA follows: TGTGCCGGCAGTGAACAAGTTTCCGAGGCTTTCTTT.

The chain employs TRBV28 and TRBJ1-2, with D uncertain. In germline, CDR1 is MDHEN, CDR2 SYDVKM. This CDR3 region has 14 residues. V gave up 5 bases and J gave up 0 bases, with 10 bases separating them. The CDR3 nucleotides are TGTGCCAGCAGTGCAGGACGAGCTAACTATGGCTACACCTTC. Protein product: CASSAGRANYGYTF.

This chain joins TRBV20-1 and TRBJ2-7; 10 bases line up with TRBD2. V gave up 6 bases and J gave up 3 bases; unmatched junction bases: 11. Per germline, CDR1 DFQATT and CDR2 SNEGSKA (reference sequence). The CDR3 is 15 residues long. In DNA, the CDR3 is TGCAGTGCCCGTGAGCTAGCGGGAGAGGGCTACGAGCAGTACTTC. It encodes CSARELAGEGYEQYF.

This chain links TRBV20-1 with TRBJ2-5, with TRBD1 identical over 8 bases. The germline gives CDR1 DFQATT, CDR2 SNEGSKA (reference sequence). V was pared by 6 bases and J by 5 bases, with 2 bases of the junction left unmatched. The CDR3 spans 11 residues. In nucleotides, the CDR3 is TGCAGTGCAAGACAGGGGGAGACCCAGTACTTC. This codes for CSARQGETQYF.

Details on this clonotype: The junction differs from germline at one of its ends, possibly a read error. This CDR3 is CASSEGLAGLGLTF. DNA for the CDR3: TGTGCCAGCAGCGAAGGTCTAGCGGGGCTCGGCCTGACTTTC. The J gene is TRBJ2-6, the V gene TRBV2; 9 nucleotides line up with TRBD2. The CDR3 is made up of 14 amino acids. Germline loops: CDR1 SNHLY, CDR2 FYNNEI.